These 20 T cell receptor beta chains came from one sample sequenced in a study of blood T cell repertoires in COVID-19 (dated by TCRdb to the early 2020s). The library was prepared using the immunoSEQ multiplex PCR assay. TCRdb mirrors the immuneACCESS table, restricted to in-frame sequences. Some clones are absent from its copies; in checked studies, under half trace to an unresolved V gene, and the reason for the others is unknown. A total of fewer than 85,000 clones appear in this sample, 82% of them only once. The ten largest clones capture 3.5% to 5% of the sample. The sequenced material came from peripheral blood. The receptors were gathered from a woman in her sixties or seventies with acute or convalescent COVID-19.

The chain combines TRBV7-7 with TRBJ2-1; 14 bases map to TRBD2. J gave up 6 bases and V 5 bases, and 6 bases lay outside the gene matches. Germline V gene data show CDR1 as SSHAT and CDR2 as FNYEAQ (reference sequence). CDR3 length: 16 residues. CDR3 DNA: TGTGCCAGCAGCCTAGGGACTAGCGGGAGAGGCAATGAGCAGTTCTTC. This sequence encodes CASSLGTSGRGNEQFF.

The J gene is TRBJ1-2, the V gene TRBV5-1; D remains unclear. This CDR3 contains 13 residues. Trimming left V 6 bases short and J 3 bases short, with 12 bases between. Per germline, CDR1 SGHRS and CDR2 YFSETQ. CDR3 coding DNA: TGCGCCAGCAATCCGGGAGGCCACTATGGCTACACCTTC. As protein: CASNPGGHYGYTF. Combining the CDR3 with reference TRBV5-1 and TRBJ1-2 gives the whole variable domain KAGVTQTPRYLIKTRGQQVTLSCSPISGHRSVSWYQQTPGQGLQFLFEYFSETQRNKGNFPGRFSGRQFSNSRSEMNVSTLELGDSALYLCASNPGGHYGYTFGSGTRLTVV.

This clone was seen only once. The J gene is TRBJ1-1, the V gene TRBV19; 9 bases fit TRBD1. The CDR3 loop spans 15 amino acids. The V gene end was trimmed by 9 bases and the J gene end by 6 bases; junction bases not matched to a gene: 14. Germline assignment: CDR1 LNHDA and CDR2 SQIVND (reference sequence). The CDR3 sequence: CASSGTGRPGAEAFF. The CDR3 nucleotides are TGTGCCAGCTCCGGGACAGGGCGACCTGGCGCTGAAGCTTTCTTT.

The chain recombines TRBV9 with TRBJ1-2, with TRBD1 matching over 9 bases. Trimming removed 4 bases from V and 4 bases from J; junction bases left unmatched: 8. CDR3 size: 15 residues. Germline V CDR1 and CDR2: SGDLS, YYNGEE. Written as DNA, the CDR3 is TGTGCCAGCAGCACCGGACAGGGGACCGGCTATGGCTACACCTTC. As protein: CASSTGQGTGYGYTF.

The V gene is TRBV7-8, the J gene TRBJ2-2, with TRBD2 matching over 11 bases. Per germline, CDR1 SGHVS and CDR2 FQNEAQ. The CDR3 spans 18 residues. The J segment lost 4 bases and the V segment lost 1 base, leaving 8 bases of the junction unmatched. This CDR3 is CASSLGSLAGGGTGELFF. The CDR3 DNA follows: TGTGCCAGCAGCTTAGGGAGTCTAGCGGGAGGTGGCACCGGGGAGCTGTTTTTT.

This clone showed up just once. The chain is built from TRBV5-1 and TRBJ1-6; TRBD1 is a possible D gene (6 bases). From germline, CDR1 is SGHRS and CDR2 YFSETQ. This CDR3 has 16 residues. The V end was cut by 0 bases, the J end by 8 bases, with 15 bases between. CDR3: CASSLAGQRTYSPLHF. The CDR3 coding sequence is TGCGCCAGCAGCTTGGCAGGACAGAGAACTTATTCACCCCTCCACTTT.

This chain uses TRBV2 with TRBJ1-2; 8 nucleotides align to TRBD1. Trimming at V came to 6 bases and at J to 4 bases, leaving 10 bases not matched to a gene. Germline V gene data show CDR1 as SNHLY and CDR2 as FYNNEI. This CDR3 has 15 residues. The CDR3 coding sequence is TGTGCCAGCAGATACGGACAGGGTTCCAGCTATGGCTACACCTTC. It yields the protein CASRYGQGSSYGYTF.

A single count supports this clone. The V and J genes are TRBV6-5 and TRBJ2-5, with 11 positions matching TRBD2. This CDR3 contains 13 residues. Looked up from germline, CDR1 is MNHEY and CDR2 is SVGAGI. Trimming took 8 bases from V and 5 from J; bases not matched to a gene: 4. DNA for the CDR3: TGTGCCAGCGCTAGCGGGGGGCTTGAGACCCAGTACTTC. Protein product: CASASGGLETQYF.

The chain employs TRBV7-2 and TRBJ2-2, with 11 bases fitting TRBD2. The CDR3 consists of 15 residues. Looked up from germline, CDR1 is SGHTA and CDR2 is FQGNSA. V lost 5 bases and J lost 4; bases outside the gene matches: 3. CDR3 in DNA: TGTGCCAGCAGCGCTAGCGGGGGGCGCACCGGGGAGCTGTTTTTT. Protein sequence: CASSASGGRTGELFF. Using reference TRBV7-2 and TRBJ2-2 for the parts outside the CDR3, the full variable domain is GAGVSQSPSNKVTEKGKDVELRCDPISGHTALYWYRQSLGQGLEFLIYFQGNSAPDKSGLPSDRFSAERTGGSVSTLTIQRTQQEDSAVYLCASSASGGRTGELFFGEGSRLTVL.

The J gene is TRBJ1-5, the V gene TRBV12-3 or TRBV12-4; D ambiguous. The germline V and J ends were trimmed by 3 bases and 7 bases, with 7 bases remaining between them. This CDR3 comprises 12 residues. This CDR3 is CASSFPRQPQHF. CDR3 sequence (DNA): TGTGCCAGCAGTTTCCCCAGACAGCCCCAGCATTTT.

To note about this clone: A read error may account for a junction end that differs from germline. Here the CDR3 reads CATSDASRTATQYF. In DNA form, the CDR3 reads TGTGCCACCAGTGATGCCTCGAGGACAGCTACGCAGTATTTT. The chain employs TRBV24-1 and TRBJ2-3; tentatively, D is TRBD1 (6 bases). The CDR3 contains 14 residues. From germline, CDR1 is KGHDR and CDR2 SFDVKD.

The chain links TRBV5-8 to TRBJ1-1; D gene uncertain. The germline V gene has CDR1 SGHTS and CDR2 YDEGEE. The CDR3 is 12 amino acids. Between the trimmed V and J ends, which lost 0 bases and 4 bases, there was a span of 4 bases. The CDR3 DNA reads TGTGCCAGCAGCTTGGTTAGCACTGAAGCTTTCTTT. Amino acids: CASSLVSTEAFF.

The chain carries TRBV7-8 and TRBJ1-2, with a weak D call TRBD1 (5 bases). The V end lost 1 base, the J end lost 4 bases, and 16 bases lay between the germline ends. Germline values: CDR1 SGHVS, CDR2 FQNEAQ. CDR3 size: 16 residues. The CDR3 coding sequence is TGTGCCAGCAGCTTAGGAGCGGGGGGTCCGATCTATGGCTACACCTTC. It is translated as CASSLGAGGPIYGYTF. Full variable domain (remainder filled in from reference TRBV7-8 and TRBJ1-2): GAGVSQSPRYKVAKRGQDVALRCDPISGHVSLFWYQQALGQGPEFLTYFQNEAQLDKSGLPSDRFFAERPEGSVSTLKIQRTQQEDSAVYLCASSLGAGGPIYGYTFGSGTRLTVV.

V and J are TRBV5-5 and TRBJ1-1; D not certain. This CDR3 has 14 amino acids. CDR1 is SGHKS, CDR2 YYEKEE, per germline (reference sequence). The V and J ends lost 0 bases and 1 base respectively, with 7 bases between them. CDR3 in amino acids: CASSLAGGNTEAFF. For the CDR3, the DNA is TGTGCCAGCAGCTTGGCCGGCGGGAACACTGAAGCTTTCTTT.

The chain employs TRBV6-5 and TRBJ1-2; D is unresolved. V was pared by 0 bases and J by 7 bases, with 6 bases between. Germline V gene lookup returns CDR1 MNHEY and CDR2 SVGAGI. The CDR3 length is 12 residues. The CDR3 DNA reads as TGTGCCAGCAGTTACTCTGCGGGTGGCTACACCTTC. It specifies CASSYSAGGYTF.

The rearrangement joins TRBV6-6 to TRBJ2-5, with 9 bases identical to TRBD2. The ends lost 3 bases at V and 4 bases at J; junction bases unmatched: 3. The germline V gene has CDR1 MNHNY and CDR2 SVGAGI (reference sequence). This CDR3 is built from 14 residues. CDR3 DNA sequence: TGTGCCAGCAGTTATGGCGGGAGGGGAGAGACCCAGTACTTC. Its translation: CASSYGGRGETQYF.

The chain couples TRBV7-3 to TRBJ1-1; 7 nucleotides line up with TRBD1. Germline V gives CDR1 SGHTA, CDR2 FQGTGA. After removal of 2 bases from V and 5 bases from J, the junction contained 5 bases not matched to a gene. The CDR3 runs 14 residues. The DNA for the CDR3 is TGTGCCAGCAGCTTACAGGGGGGATTGACTGAAGCTTTCTTT. The encoded protein is CASSLQGGLTEAFF.

The rearrangement joins TRBV5-1 to TRBJ2-1, with 9 bases aligning to TRBD2. Trimming cost V 4 bases and J 3 bases; bases outside gene matches: 5. Per germline, CDR1 SGHRS and CDR2 YFSETQ. The length of the CDR3 is 15 residues. The DNA of the CDR3 is TGCGCCAGCAGCGCGCGGGAGGGCCGCTACAATGAGCAGTTCTTC. This translates into CASSAREGRYNEQFF.

This clone was found a few times. Other DNA variants within this sample encode the same CDR3. The CDR3 is CASSSGTGYYEQYF. The CDR3, as DNA: TGTGCCAGCAGCTCCGGGACTGGCTACTACGAGCAGTACTTC. J is TRBJ2-7 and V is TRBV7-6; a weak D match, TRBD2 (6 bases). Germline V gene data show CDR1 as SGHVS and CDR2 as FNYEAQ. Trimming took off 4 bases at V and 3 bases at J, with 13 bases between the two ends. CDR3 length: 14 amino acids. Based on the CDR3 plus reference TRBV7-6 and TRBJ2-7, the full variable domain is GAGVSQSPRYKVTKRGQDVALRCDPISGHVSLYWYRQALGQGPEFLTYFNYEAQQDKSGLPNDRFSAERPEGSISTLTIQRTEQRDSAMYRCASSSGTGYYEQYFGPGTRLTVT.

V usage is TRBV25-1 and J usage is TRBJ2-5; D possibly corresponds to TRBD1 (5 bases). Germline CDR1 is MGHDK and CDR2 is SYGVNS. V lost 1 base and J lost 4, with 10 bases in between. The CDR3 runs 14 residues. In nucleotides, the CDR3 is TGTGCCAGCAGTGAATCGATCAGGGCAGAGACCCAGTACTTC. Protein product: CASSESIRAETQYF.